Below are 7 T cell receptor beta chains sequenced from a single sample in a study of shared clonotypes between healthy human individuals. Naive-designated CD8 cells lacked CD45RO, were positively enriched for CCR7, and omitted terminally differentiated effector memory CD45RA+ cells. Clones were sequenced by immunoSEQ multiplex PCR, and TCRdb holds only the in-frame ones, with some missing. Seen here are millions of clones, just under 95% observed once, and the top ten hold roughly 1%. Sequences were obtained from naive CD8+ T cells sorted from blood. These receptors originate from a man aged 18 to 35 in good health.

The chain has TRBV30 and TRBJ1-5; 7 bases line up with TRBD1. Trimming took 0 bases from V and 4 from J; bases not matched to a gene: 3. Germline CDR1 GTSNPN, CDR2 SVGIG (reference sequence). CDR3 size: 14 residues. The CDR3 protein is CAWSVETGNQPQHF. The CDR3 nucleotides are TGTGCCTGGAGTGTAGAGACAGGGAATCAGCCCCAGCATTTT.

This rearrangement joins TRBV27 to TRBJ1-6; a weak D match, TRBD1 (6 bases). V was pared by 5 bases and J by 7 bases, with 15 bases between. This CDR3 contains 15 residues. Germline V gene sequence: CDR1 MNHEY, CDR2 SMNVEV (reference sequence). CDR3 protein: CASSTSGHPNSPLHF. CDR3 nucleotide sequence: TGTGCCAGCAGTACATCGGGACACCCGAATTCACCCCTCCACTTT.

This rearrangement joins TRBV4-1 to TRBJ1-3, with unresolved D. The CDR3 totals 14 residues. V shed 5 bases and J shed 5 bases, with 13 bases lying between them. CDR1 MGHRA and CDR2 YSYEKL come from the germline V gene. The CDR3 sequence is CASSLAGERNTIYF. DNA for the CDR3: TGCGCCAGCAGCTTGGCAGGTGAAAGAAACACCATATATTTT.

The table lists this clone with a few counts. This chain links TRBV7-6 with TRBJ2-7; possibly TRBD1 for D (6 bases). Germline CDR1 is SGHVS and CDR2 is FNYEAQ. This CDR3 has 14 amino acids. The V gene lost 0 bases and the J gene lost 3 bases, with 9 bases spanning the gap. CDR3 region: CASSLAQGYYEQYF. The CDR3, as DNA: TGTGCCAGCAGCTTAGCTCAGGGGTACTACGAGCAGTACTTC.

As to this clone: At one end the junction does not follow the germline gene, possibly because of a read error. The chain links TRBV7-7 to TRBJ2-3; 11 bases are shared with TRBD2. CDR3 length: 15 residues. Per germline, CDR1 SSHAT and CDR2 FNYEAQ (reference sequence). CDR3 region: CASSLNSGGADTQYF. The CDR3 nucleotides read TGTGCTAGCAGCTTAAATAGCGGGGGGGCAGATACGCAGTATTTT.

The V and J genes are TRBV28 and TRBJ2-2, with 7 bases lining up with TRBD1. Per the germline V gene, CDR1 is MDHEN and CDR2 is SYDVKM. This CDR3 spans 14 amino acids. Trimming removed 4 bases from V and 6 bases from J; junction bases left unmatched: 5. CDR3 sequence: CASSSYRGSGELFF. CDR3 in DNA: TGTGCCAGCAGTTCCTACAGGGGATCCGGGGAGCTGTTTTTT.

The rearrangement links TRBV4-1 to TRBJ2-2; a weak D match, TRBD1 (6 bases). The germline V gene has CDR1 MGHRA and CDR2 YSYEKL. This CDR3 is 18 amino acids long. V was shortened by 2 bases and J by 2 bases, with 18 bases between the two germline ends. The CDR3 region is CASSQTQVTGFNTGELFF. The CDR3 DNA reads as TGCGCCAGCAGCCAAACCCAAGTAACAGGGTTCAACACCGGGGAGCTGTTTTTT.